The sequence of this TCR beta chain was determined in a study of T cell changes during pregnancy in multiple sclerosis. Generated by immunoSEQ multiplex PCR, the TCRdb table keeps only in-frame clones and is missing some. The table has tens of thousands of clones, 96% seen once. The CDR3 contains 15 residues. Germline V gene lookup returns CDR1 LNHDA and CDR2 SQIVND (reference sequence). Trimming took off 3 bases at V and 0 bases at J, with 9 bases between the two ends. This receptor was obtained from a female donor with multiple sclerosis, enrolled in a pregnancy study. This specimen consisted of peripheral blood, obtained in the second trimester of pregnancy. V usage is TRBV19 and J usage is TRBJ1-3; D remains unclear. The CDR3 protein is CASSIPRFSGNTIYF. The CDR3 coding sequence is TGTGCCAGTAGTATCCCTAGGTTCTCTGGAAACACCATATATTTT.